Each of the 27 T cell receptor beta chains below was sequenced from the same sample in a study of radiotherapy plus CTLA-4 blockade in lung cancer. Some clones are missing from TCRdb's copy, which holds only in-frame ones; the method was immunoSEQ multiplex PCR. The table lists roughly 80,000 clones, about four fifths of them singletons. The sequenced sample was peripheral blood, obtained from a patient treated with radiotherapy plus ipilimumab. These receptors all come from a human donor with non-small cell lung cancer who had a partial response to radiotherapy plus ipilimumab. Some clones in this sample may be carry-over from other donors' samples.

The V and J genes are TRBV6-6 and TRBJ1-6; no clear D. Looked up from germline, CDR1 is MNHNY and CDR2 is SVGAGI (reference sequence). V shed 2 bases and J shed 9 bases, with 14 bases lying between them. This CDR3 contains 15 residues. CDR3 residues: CASSYPEMFASPLHF. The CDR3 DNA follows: TGTGCCAGCAGTTACCCGGAGATGTTTGCTTCACCCCTCCACTTT.

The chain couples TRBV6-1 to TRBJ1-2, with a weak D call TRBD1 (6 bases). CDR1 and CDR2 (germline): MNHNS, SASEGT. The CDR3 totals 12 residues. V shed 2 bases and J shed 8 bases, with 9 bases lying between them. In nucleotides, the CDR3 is TGTGCCAGCAGTGAATTGCAGGGGGGCTACACCTTC. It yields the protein CASSELQGGYTF.

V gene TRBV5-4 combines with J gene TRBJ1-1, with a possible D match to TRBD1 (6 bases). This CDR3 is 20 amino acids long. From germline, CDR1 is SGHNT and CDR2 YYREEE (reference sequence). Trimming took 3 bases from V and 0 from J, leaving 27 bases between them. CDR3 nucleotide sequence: TGTGCCAGCAGCTCCTACACCCTCACAGGGCCCCAACTCATGAACACTGAAGCTTTCTTT. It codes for CASSSYTLTGPQLMNTEAFF.

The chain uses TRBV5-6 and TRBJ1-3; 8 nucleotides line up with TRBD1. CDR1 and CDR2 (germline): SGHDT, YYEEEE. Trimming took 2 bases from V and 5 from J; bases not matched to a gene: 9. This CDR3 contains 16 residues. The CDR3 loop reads CASSFQDREPRNTIYF. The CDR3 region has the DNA TGTGCCAGCAGCTTCCAGGACAGGGAGCCCAGAAACACCATATATTTT.

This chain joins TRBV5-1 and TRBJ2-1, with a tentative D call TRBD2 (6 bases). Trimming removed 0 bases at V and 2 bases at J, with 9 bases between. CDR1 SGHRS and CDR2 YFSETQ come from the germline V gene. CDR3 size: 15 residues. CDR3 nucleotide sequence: TGCGCCAGCAGCTTGGCCGCGGGAACCTACAATGAGCAGTTCTTC. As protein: CASSLAAGTYNEQFF.

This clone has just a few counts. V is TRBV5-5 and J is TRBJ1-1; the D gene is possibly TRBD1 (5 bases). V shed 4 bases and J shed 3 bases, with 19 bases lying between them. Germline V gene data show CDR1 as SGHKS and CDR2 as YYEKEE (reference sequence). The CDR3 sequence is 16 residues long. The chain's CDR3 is CASSLQGLLRYTEAFF. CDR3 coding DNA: TGTGCCAGCAGCCTGCAGGGTTTGTTGCGGTACACTGAAGCTTTCTTT.

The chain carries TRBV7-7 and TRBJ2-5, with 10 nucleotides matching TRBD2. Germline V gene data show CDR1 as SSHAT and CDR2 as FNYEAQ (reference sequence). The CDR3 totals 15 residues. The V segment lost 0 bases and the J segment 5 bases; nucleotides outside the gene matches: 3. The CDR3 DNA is TGTGCCAGCAGCTTAGCTAGCGGGAGGAGTGAGACCCAGTACTTC. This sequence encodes CASSLASGRSETQYF.

The CDR3 sequence: CASSQDAQAGGREQYF. The CDR3 DNA sequence: TGCGCCAGCAGCCAAGATGCCCAAGCGGGGGGTCGCGAGCAGTACTTC. This chain uses TRBV4-3 with TRBJ2-7, with TRBD2 matching 9 bases. CDR1 is LGHNA, CDR2 YSLEER, per germline. V shed 0 bases and J 6 bases; nucleotides not matched to a gene: 9. The CDR3 has 16 residues.

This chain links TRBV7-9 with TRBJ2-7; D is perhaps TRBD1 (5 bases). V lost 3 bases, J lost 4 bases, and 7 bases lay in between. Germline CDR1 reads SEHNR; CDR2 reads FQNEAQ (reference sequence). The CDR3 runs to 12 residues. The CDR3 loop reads CASSFQGYEQYF. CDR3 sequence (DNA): TGTGCCAGCAGCTTCCAGGGTTACGAGCAGTACTTC. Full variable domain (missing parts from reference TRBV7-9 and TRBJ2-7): DTGVSQNPRHKITKRGQNVTFRCDPISEHNRLYWYRQTLGQGPEFLTYFQNEAQLEKSRLLSDRFSAERPKGSFSTLEIQRTEQGDSAMYLCASSFQGYEQYFGPGTRLTVT.

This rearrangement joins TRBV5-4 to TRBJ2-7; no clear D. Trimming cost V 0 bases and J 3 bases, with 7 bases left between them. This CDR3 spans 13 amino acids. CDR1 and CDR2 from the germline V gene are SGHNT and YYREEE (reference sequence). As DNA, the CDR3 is TGTGCCAGCAGCTTGGTGGGCAGCTACGAGCAGTACTTC. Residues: CASSLVGSYEQYF.

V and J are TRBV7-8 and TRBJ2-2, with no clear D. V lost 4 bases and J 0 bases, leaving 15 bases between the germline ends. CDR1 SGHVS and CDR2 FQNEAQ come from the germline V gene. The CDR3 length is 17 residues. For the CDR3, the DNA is TGTGCCAGCAGCTCCGACGGGTGGCCAGCGAACACCGGGGAGCTGTTTTTT. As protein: CASSSDGWPANTGELFF. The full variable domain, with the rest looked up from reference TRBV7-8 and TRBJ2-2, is GAGVSQSPRYKVAKRGQDVALRCDPISGHVSLFWYQQALGQGPEFLTYFQNEAQLDKSGLPSDRFFAERPEGSVSTLKIQRTQQEDSAVYLCASSSDGWPANTGELFFGEGSRLTVL.

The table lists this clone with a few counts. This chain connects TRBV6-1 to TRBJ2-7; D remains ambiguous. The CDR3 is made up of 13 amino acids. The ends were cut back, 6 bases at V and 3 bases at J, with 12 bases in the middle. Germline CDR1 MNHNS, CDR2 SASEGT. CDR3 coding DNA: TGTGCCAGCAGCGAGTCGTTCAACTACGAGCAGTACTTC. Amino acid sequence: CASSESFNYEQYF.

The CDR3 nucleotides read TGTGCCAGCAGAAGCGGGGCCCGTACCTACGAGCAGTACTTC. This gives the protein CASRSGARTYEQYF. The V call is TRBV6-1, the J call TRBJ2-7, with 7 bases aligning to TRBD2. V shed 6 bases, J shed 2 bases, and the junction held 7 bases outside the gene matches. The CDR3 spans 14 residues. Germline values: CDR1 MNHNS, CDR2 SASEGT.

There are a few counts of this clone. CDR3 amino acids: CASSLTQGSEAFF. The CDR3 DNA reads as TGTGCCAGCAGTTTAACCCAGGGATCGGAAGCTTTCTTT. The V call is TRBV28, the J call TRBJ1-1; D perhaps matches TRBD1 (5 bases). Germline V gene lookup returns CDR1 MDHEN and CDR2 SYDVKM. This CDR3 comprises 13 residues. V dropped 2 bases and J dropped 8 bases, with 12 bases sitting between them.

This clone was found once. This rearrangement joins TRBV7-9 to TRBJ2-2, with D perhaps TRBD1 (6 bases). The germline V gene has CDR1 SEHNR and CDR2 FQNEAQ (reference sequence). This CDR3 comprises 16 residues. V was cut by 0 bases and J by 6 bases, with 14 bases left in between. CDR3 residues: CASSLATGTFSGELFF. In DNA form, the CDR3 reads TGTGCCAGCAGCTTAGCTACAGGGACGTTTTCCGGGGAGCTGTTTTTT.

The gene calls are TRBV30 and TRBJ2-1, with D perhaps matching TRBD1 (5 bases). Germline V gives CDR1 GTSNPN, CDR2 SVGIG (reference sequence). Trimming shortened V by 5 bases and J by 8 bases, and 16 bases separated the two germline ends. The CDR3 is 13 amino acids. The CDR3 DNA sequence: TGTGCCTGGCATTGGGCAGGGAAGGATGAGCAGTTCTTC. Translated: CAWHWAGKDEQFF.

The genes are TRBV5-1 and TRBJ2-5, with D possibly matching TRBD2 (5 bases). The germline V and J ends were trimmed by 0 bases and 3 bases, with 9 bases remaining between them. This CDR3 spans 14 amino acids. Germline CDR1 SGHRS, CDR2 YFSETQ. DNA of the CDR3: TGCGCCAGCAGCTTGGGGACTGTTAAAGAGACCCAGTACTTC. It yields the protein CASSLGTVKETQYF.

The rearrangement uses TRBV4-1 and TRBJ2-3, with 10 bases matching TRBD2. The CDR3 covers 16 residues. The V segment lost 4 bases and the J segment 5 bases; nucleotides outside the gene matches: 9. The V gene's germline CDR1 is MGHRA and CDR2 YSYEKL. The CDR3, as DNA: TGCGCCAGCAGCCTAAGCGGGGGGGCCGCCGGAGATACGCAGTATTTT. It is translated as CASSLSGGAAGDTQYF.

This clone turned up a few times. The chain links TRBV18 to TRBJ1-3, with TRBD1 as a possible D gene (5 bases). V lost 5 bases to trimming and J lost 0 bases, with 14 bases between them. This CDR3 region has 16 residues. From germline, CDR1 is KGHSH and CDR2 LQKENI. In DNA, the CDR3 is TGTGCCAGCTCAAAGAAGACAGAAGTCTCTGGAAACACCATATATTTT. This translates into CASSKKTEVSGNTIYF.

As DNA, the CDR3 is TGTGCCATCAGTGTACAGGGGAGCGCGGGCGGGGAGCTGTTTTTT. Translation gives CAISVQGSAGGELFF. V usage is TRBV10-3 and J usage is TRBJ2-2; TRBD1 aligns across 7 bases. CDR3 length: 15 residues. Germline-derived CDR1 and CDR2 are ENHRY and SYGVKD. The V segment lost 4 bases and the J segment 7 bases; nucleotides outside the gene matches: 9.

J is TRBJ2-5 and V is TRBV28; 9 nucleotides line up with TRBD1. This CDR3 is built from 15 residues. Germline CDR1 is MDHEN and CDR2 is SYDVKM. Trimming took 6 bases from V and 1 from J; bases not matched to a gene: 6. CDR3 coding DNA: TGTGCCAGCAGCTCCCGGGACAGGGTCCAAGAGACCCAGTACTTC. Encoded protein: CASSSRDRVQETQYF. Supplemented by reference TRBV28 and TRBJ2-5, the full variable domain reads DVKVTQSSRYLVKRTGEKVFLECVQDMDHENMFWYRQDPGLGLRLIYFSYDVKMKEKGDIPEGYSVSREKKERFSLILESASTNQTSMYLCASSSRDRVQETQYFGPGTRLLVL.

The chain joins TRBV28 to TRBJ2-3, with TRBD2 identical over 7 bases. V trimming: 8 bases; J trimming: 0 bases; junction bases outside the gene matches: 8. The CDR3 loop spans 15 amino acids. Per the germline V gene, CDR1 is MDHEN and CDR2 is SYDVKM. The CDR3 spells CASLAGLASTDTQYF. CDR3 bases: TGTGCCAGCTTAGCGGGCCTTGCTAGCACAGATACGCAGTATTTT.

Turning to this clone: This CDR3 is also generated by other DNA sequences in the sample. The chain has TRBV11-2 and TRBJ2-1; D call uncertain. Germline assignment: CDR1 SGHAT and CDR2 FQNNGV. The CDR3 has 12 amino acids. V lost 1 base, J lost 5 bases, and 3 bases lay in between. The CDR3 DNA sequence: TGTGCCAGCAGCTTAGTTAACAATGAGCAGTTCTTC. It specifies CASSLVNNEQFF. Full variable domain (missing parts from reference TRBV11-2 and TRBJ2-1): EAGVAQSPRYKIIEKRQSVAFWCNPISGHATLYWYQQILGQGPKLLIQFQNNGVVDDSQLPKDRFSAERLKGVDSTLKIQPAKLEDSAVYLCASSLVNNEQFFGPGTRLTVL.

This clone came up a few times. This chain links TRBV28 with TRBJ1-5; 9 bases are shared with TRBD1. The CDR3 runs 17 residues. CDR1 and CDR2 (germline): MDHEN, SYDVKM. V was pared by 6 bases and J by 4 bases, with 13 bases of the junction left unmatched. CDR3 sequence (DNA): TGTGCCAGCAGGAGCTCCGTAACAGGGGGCGATAATCAGCCCCAGCATTTT. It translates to CASRSSVTGGDNQPQHF.

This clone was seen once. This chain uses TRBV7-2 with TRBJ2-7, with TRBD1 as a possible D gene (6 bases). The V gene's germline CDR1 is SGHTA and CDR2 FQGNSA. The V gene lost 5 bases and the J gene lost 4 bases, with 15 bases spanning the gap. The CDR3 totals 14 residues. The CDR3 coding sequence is TGTGCCAGCAGCCCTCGACCCGGACAGTACGAGCAGTACTTC. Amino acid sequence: CASSPRPGQYEQYF.

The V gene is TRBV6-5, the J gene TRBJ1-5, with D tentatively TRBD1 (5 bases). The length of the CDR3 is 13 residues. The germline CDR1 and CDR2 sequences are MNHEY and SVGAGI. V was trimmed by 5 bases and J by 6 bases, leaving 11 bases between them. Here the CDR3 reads CASSRGEGQPQHF. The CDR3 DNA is TGTGCCAGCAGTAGAGGGGAGGGTCAGCCCCAGCATTTT.

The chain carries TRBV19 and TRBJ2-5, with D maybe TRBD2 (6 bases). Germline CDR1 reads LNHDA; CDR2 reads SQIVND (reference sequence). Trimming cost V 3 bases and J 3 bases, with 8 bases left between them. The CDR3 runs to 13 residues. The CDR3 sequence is CASSMGGEETQYF. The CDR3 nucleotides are TGTGCCAGTAGTATGGGCGGGGAAGAGACCCAGTACTTC. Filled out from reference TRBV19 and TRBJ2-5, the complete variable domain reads DGGITQSPKYLFRKEGQNVTLSCEQNLNHDAMYWYRQDPGQGLRLIYYSQIVNDFQKGDIAEGYSVSREKKESFPLTVTSAQKNPTAFYLCASSMGGEETQYFGPGTRLLVL.